This TCR beta chain was recorded in a study of T cells after yellow fever vaccination. TCRdb reanalysed the 5' RACE reads using MiXCR and keeps one entry per CDR3 protein. The sample includes around 610,000 distinct CDR3 sequences, 13% of them seen just once. V shed 2 bases and J shed 12 bases, with 20 bases lying between them. Germline V gene lookup returns CDR1 SGHTA and CDR2 FQGNSA. The CDR3 contains 15 residues. Broader study findings: Weaker overall was a secondary response that nonetheless peaked faster, on day 5 versus 15.

Regarding this clonotype: Antigen: not known.

This clonotype originated in a man in his thirties or forties who received the YFV17D yellow fever vaccine. The sample in question was PBMCs, obtained on the day of the yellow fever booster vaccination. The chain joins TRBV7-2 to TRBJ1-5; no clear D gene. The CDR3 here is CASSLNLKTEPYQHF. The CDR3 bases are TGTGCCAGCAGCTTAAATCTCAAGACGGAACCGTACCAGCATTTT.